This is a list of T cell receptor beta chains from one sample in a study of blood T cell repertoires in COVID-19. Sequencing was performed with immunoSEQ multiplex PCR; in TCRdb, only in-frame clones are kept and a portion is missing. This repertoire shows just over 300,000 clones, 87% found once; its top ten account for more than 8.5%. Sequencing was carried out using PBMCs or T cells enriched from blood (not recorded which). The receptor set was obtained from a woman under 30 who had recovered from COVID-19. Both conserved end residues are part of each CDR3. The D gene is left open where the match is weak. Part of the rows lack a size; the others show once, few, many or a class for expanded clones.

clone_size	d_call	j_call	v_call	cdr3_nt	cdr3_aa
-	TRBD1	TRBJ2-3	TRBV5-1	TGCGCCAGCAATGGGGGGACAGGGTCCGCAGATACGCAGTATTTT	CASNGGTGSADTQYF
-	-	TRBJ2-1	TRBV4-1	TGCGCCAGCAGCCAAGAACCGTCCGGGAGTTTGGGTTACAATGAGCAGTTCTTC	CASSQEPSGSLGYNEQFF
-	TRBD1	TRBJ1-2	TRBV12-3/TRBV12-4	TGTGCCAGCAACCCGACAGGGGCCTATGGCTACACCTTC	CASNPTGAYGYTF
few	-	TRBJ1-2	TRBV7-2	TGTGCCAGCCCGCCGCTATCGAATAGTCTCTATGGCTACACCTTC	CASPPLSNSLYGYTF
-	TRBD2	TRBJ2-1	TRBV18	TGTGCCAGCTCCGTTACCAGCGGGAGGGGTGAGCAGTTCTTC	CASSVTSGRGEQFF
-	-	TRBJ2-3	TRBV6-5	TGTGCCAGCAGTTTTTCCCCTAGCAGCGTAACAGATACGCAGTATTTT	CASSFSPSSVTDTQYF
-	-	TRBJ2-1	TRBV19	TGTGCCAGTCGCAATGAGCAGTTCTTC	CASRNEQFF
once	TRBD1	TRBJ2-5	TRBV2	TGTGCCAGTATACAGGGGAAAGAGACCCAGTACTTC	CASIQGKETQYF
-	-	TRBJ2-3	TRBV11-3	TGTGCCAGCAGCTTAAGAGGCACAGATACGCAGTATTTT	CASSLRGTDTQYF
-	-	TRBJ1-1	TRBV11-3	TGTGCCAGCAGCTTGGCAGGAAAGAACACTGAAGCTTTCTTT	CASSLAGKNTEAFF
-	TRBD2	TRBJ2-7	TRBV18	TGTGCCAGCTCACCCAGCGGGACTGATGCCTACGAGCAGTACTTC	CASSPSGTDAYEQYF
-	TRBD1	TRBJ1-2	TRBV4-3	TGCGCCAGCAGCCAACGACAGGGGCGAGGTGGCTACACCTTC	CASSQRQGRGGYTF
-	-	TRBJ2-3	TRBV20-1	TGCAGTGCTAGACTCTTAGATACGCAGTATTTT	CSARLLDTQYF
-	TRBD2	TRBJ2-2	TRBV7-9	TGTGCCAGCAGCTTATTCGGAGTAGCGGGAGGGATCACCGGGGAGCTGTTTTTT	CASSLFGVAGGITGELFF
-	TRBD1	TRBJ1-3	TRBV6-5	TGTGCCAGCAGTCGTCTGGACAGGGGGAACACCATATATTTT	CASSRLDRGNTIYF
-	-	TRBJ2-7	TRBV7-8	TGTGCCAGCAGCTTACAGCGGACGACCTACGAGCAGTACTTC	CASSLQRTTYEQYF
-	-	TRBJ2-7	TRBV5-1	TGCGCCAGCAGCTTCGCCGTGGCAGGGATCGACGAGCAGTACTTC	CASSFAVAGIDEQYF
once	TRBD1	TRBJ2-2	TRBV7-2	TGTGCCAGCAGCCTATTTTGGACAGGGGACACCGGGGAGCTGTTTTTT	CASSLFWTGDTGELFF
-	-	TRBJ1-1	TRBV4-3	TGCGCCAGCAGCCAAGATACAGCAAACACTGAAGCTTTCTTT	CASSQDTANTEAFF
-	-	TRBJ2-2	TRBV3-1/TRBV3-2	TGTGCCAGCAGCCAAGTGGCAAACACCGGGGAGCTGTTTTTT	CASSQVANTGELFF
-	-	TRBJ2-6	TRBV7-6	TGTGCCAGCAGCTTTCAGGGGAGCTCTGGGGCCAACGTCCTGACTTTC	CASSFQGSSGANVLTF
-	TRBD2	TRBJ2-1	TRBV18	TGTGCCAGCTCACCACCGGCGGGAGCCGCCTACAATGAGCAGTTCTTC	CASSPPAGAAYNEQFF
-	-	TRBJ1-6	TRBV10-1	TGCGCCAGCAGTGAGTCGGGGCGGACGGTTGATTCACCCCTCCACTTT	CASSESGRTVDSPLHF
-	-	TRBJ2-3	TRBV11-1	TGTGCCAGCAGCCCGGACCCAACAGGAGATACGCAGTATTTT	CASSPDPTGDTQYF
-	-	TRBJ1-1	TRBV19	TGTGCCAGTGGGGCCACTGAAGCTTTCTTT	CASGATEAFF
-	-	TRBJ1-4	TRBV19	TGTGCCAGTAGTCCCCGACAGCACGCTAATGAAAAACTGTTTTTT	CASSPRQHANEKLFF
-	-	TRBJ2-2	TRBV2	TGTGCCAGCAGTGAGGGGGGTTTGAGCACCGGGGAGCTGTTTTTT	CASSEGGLSTGELFF
once	-	TRBJ1-2	TRBV7-2	TGTGCCAGCAAAAGCGGCAGGGGAGACTATGGCTACACCTTC	CASKSGRGDYGYTF
-	-	TRBJ1-3	TRBV21-1	TGTGCCAGCAGCAAAGCGCTTAGGGGGATCTTTGGAAACACCATATATTTT	CASSKALRGIFGNTIYF
-	TRBD2	TRBJ2-7	TRBV18	TGTGCCAGCTCACCACCTAGTAGCGGGGGGGCCTACGAGCAGTACTTC	CASSPPSSGGAYEQYF
-	-	TRBJ2-3	TRBV11-2	TGTGCCAGCAGCCTAGATAGGAGTGATACGCAGTATTTT	CASSLDRSDTQYF
once	TRBD1	TRBJ1-1	TRBV4-3	TGCGCCAGCAGCCAAGATTCCGCCGGGACAGGGTACACTGAAGCTTTCTTT	CASSQDSAGTGYTEAFF
-	-	TRBJ1-1	TRBV7-3	TGTGCCAGCAGCGCCGCGGGGCCGGGAGACACTGAAGCTTTCTTT	CASSAAGPGDTEAFF
once	-	TRBJ2-4	TRBV6-2/TRBV6-3	TGTGCCAGCAGCCCGGGACTTACCAAAAACATTCAGTACTTC	CASSPGLTKNIQYF
-	-	TRBJ1-2	TRBV3-1/TRBV3-2	TGTGCCAGCGGGACTGTCTATGGCTACACCTTC	CASGTVYGYTF
-	-	TRBJ2-2	TRBV7-8	TGTGCCAGCAGCTTAATAACGGCCGGGGAGCTGTTTTTT	CASSLITAGELFF
once	-	TRBJ1-4	TRBV27	TGTGCCAGCAGTTTGGGGCCACAGGGCCCAGAAAAACTGTTTTTT	CASSLGPQGPEKLFF
-	-	TRBJ2-7	TRBV7-9	TGTGCCAGCAGCTTTGCGGGGTCCGTGGTGTCGTACTTC	CASSFAGSVVSYF
-	TRBD1	TRBJ1-1	TRBV28	TGTGCCAGCAGCCCGGACAGGGGGAACACTGAAGCTTTCTTT	CASSPDRGNTEAFF
-	TRBD2	TRBJ2-7	TRBV5-4	TGTGCCAGCAGCCCAGACCCGGGACGGGGGGGCTACGAGCAGTACTTC	CASSPDPGRGGYEQYF
once	-	TRBJ2-7	TRBV19	TGTGCCAGTAGTAAAACCGACAGGAACTACGAGCAGTACTTC	CASSKTDRNYEQYF
-	TRBD1	TRBJ2-7	TRBV5-4	TGTGCCAGCAGCGGGGACAGGCCCCACGAGCAGTACTTC	CASSGDRPHEQYF
-	-	TRBJ2-2	TRBV5-8	TGTGCCAGCAGCATTATCAGGGAACACACCGGGGAGCTGTTTTTT	CASSIIREHTGELFF
-	-	TRBJ1-5	TRBV7-8	TGTGCCAGCAGCTTACTTAACAGGGAGGGGAATCAGCCCCAGCATTTT	CASSLLNREGNQPQHF
-	-	TRBJ1-4	TRBV5-6	TGTGCCAGCAGCTTGGGGGAGCGAAGGGAAAAACTGTTTTTT	CASSLGERREKLFF
few	-	TRBJ1-3	TRBV7-2	TGTGCCAGCAGCTTAATCGGGGGGCAATCTGGAAACACCATATATTTT	CASSLIGGQSGNTIYF
-	TRBD1	TRBJ2-3	TRBV2	TGTGCCAGCAGTGGACAGGGGGCGACAGATACGCAGTATTTT	CASSGQGATDTQYF
-	-	TRBJ1-1	TRBV30	TGTGCCTGGACAAGGTGGCGTCAGGGTGCAAGGGGGAACACTGAAGCTTTCTTT	CAWTRWRQGARGNTEAFF
-	-	TRBJ1-1	TRBV7-9	TGTGCCAGCAGCTTAGAAGCTCATCCGCTGTCTGAAGCTTTCTTT	CASSLEAHPLSEAFF
-	-	TRBJ2-5	TRBV24-1	TGTGCCACCAGTCGCTGGGCGCTAGCTGAATTCCAAGAGACCCAGTACTTC	CATSRWALAEFQETQYF
-	TRBD1	TRBJ2-1	TRBV7-3	TGTGCCAGCAGCTTAACCGGACAGGCGGAGTCTAATGAGCAGTTCTTC	CASSLTGQAESNEQFF
-	TRBD1	TRBJ2-2	TRBV5-1	TGCGCCAGCAGCCCGGACAGGGGGATTACCGGGGAGCTGTTTTTT	CASSPDRGITGELFF
few	TRBD1	TRBJ1-5	TRBV19	TGTGCCAGTAGTCCAGGGACAGGGAAGAGTCAGCCCCAGCATTTT	CASSPGTGKSQPQHF
-	-	TRBJ2-7	TRBV5-4	TGTGCCAGCAGCCCTGAGCGGAGCCTGAACGAGCAGTACTTC	CASSPERSLNEQYF
-	TRBD1	TRBJ1-4	TRBV5-4	TGTGCCAGCAGCTTGTCGGGGGACAGGGAAAAACTGTTTTTT	CASSLSGDREKLFF
-	-	TRBJ2-7	TRBV19	TGTGCCAGTAGTGTGACAGGCGACCCCTACGAGCAGTACTTC	CASSVTGDPYEQYF
-	TRBD2	TRBJ2-7	TRBV3-1/TRBV3-2	TGTGCCAGCAGCCAAAGGGGGCTAGCGGGAGGAAACGAGCAGTACTTC	CASSQRGLAGGNEQYF